Included here is one TCR beta chain sequence, with context. Its cognate antigen has yet to be identified. No base-level quality is on record; no much larger clone is a single base apart. TCR cDNA was made using 5'RACE template switching, a step that added a universal primer site and unique molecular identifiers. Priming of cDNA synthesis was performed from both the TCR alpha and TCR beta constant segments. Two PCR steps were used to amplify libraries, with sample barcodes and sequencing adapters being added in the second step. Sequencing of the libraries was done on either Illumina HiSeq 2500 (2x100 bp) or NovaSeq (2x150 bp). The source study handled its data this way. MIGEC was used to demultiplex reads and collapse the reads into UMI consensus sequences, and MiXCR was used for V(D)J alignment. Vaccine-responding clonotypes were defined with edgeR using replicate PBMC samples, requiring FDR below 0.01 and a log2 fold change above 5 up to day 15. Bulk clonotypes were assigned CD4 or CD8 identity according to which sequenced CD4 or CD8 repertoire held them at higher abundance. The public reads were reanalyzed by TCRdb: fastp trimming at Q25, MiXCR alignment, in-frame beta chains only. Entries that share a CDR3 protein sequence are merged under the most common genes and DNA. The V and J calls were not made by the authors but by TCRdb's processing. Across this sample there are hundreds of thousands of distinct CDR3 sequences, with 9% to 15% seen only once. 14% to 15% of the sample is held by the ten biggest clonotypes.

The treatment or condition tag for this specimen amounts to: live attenuated yellow fever vaccine strain. At each blood-draw timepoint, two biological replicates of bulk PBMCs were obtained. PBMCs were isolated from peripheral blood using a standard Ficoll-Paque protocol. RNA was extracted with TriZol from bulk PBMCs, CD4 and CD8 fractions, and dextramer-positive and dextramer-negative fractions. This sample was included in a study of T cells after yellow fever vaccination (dated by TCRdb to the late 2010s). As for the study more broadly: Libraries from fractions with low cell numbers were prepared with the SMART-Seq v4 Ultra Low Input RNA kit. Bulk TCR alpha and beta repertoires were sequenced longitudinally to track T-cell clones before and after primary and booster YFV17D yellow fever vaccination. Two healthy male donors, one aged 18 to 30 and one aged 30 to 40 years, made up the cohort. Blood was collected at multiple timepoints before and after primary and secondary immunization, and bulk PBMC replicates and cell subsets were isolated. Overall study results and their limits: The study included only a couple of donors, which limits how far the findings can be generalized. A small share of clonotypes occurred in both CD4 and CD8 compartments, likely arising from convergent recombination. Compared with the primary T-cell response, the secondary T-cell response was faster but weaker, reaching its peak on day 5 rather than on day 15. Most clones expanded after primary vaccination (approximately 97% of CD4 and 80% to 90% of CD8) were re-detected after the booster, suggesting that broad memory maintenance occurred. Computational filtering was needed because FACS-sorted repertoires could contain abundant contaminating clonotypes from the bulk population.

The CDR3 runs 15 residues from the cysteine to the phenylalanine. The entry retains the CDR3 DNA only, 45 bases that are in frame from base 1. Trimming removed 7 bases from V and 2 bases from J; the gene matches leave 11 bases unexplained. CDR1 is given as SGHRS and CDR2 as YFSETQ, both from the germline V gene. Here the chain combines TRBV5-1 and TRBJ2-5, and 7 bases in between align with TRBD2. This TCR was sampled from a man aged 25 to 40 who received the YFV17D yellow fever vaccine. Sequenced material: PBMCs, taken on the day of the yellow fever booster vaccination. The sequence in DNA is TGCGCCAGCCAATTCGGCGGGAGCGTACAAGAGACCCAGTACTTC. It specifies CASQFGGSVQETQYF.